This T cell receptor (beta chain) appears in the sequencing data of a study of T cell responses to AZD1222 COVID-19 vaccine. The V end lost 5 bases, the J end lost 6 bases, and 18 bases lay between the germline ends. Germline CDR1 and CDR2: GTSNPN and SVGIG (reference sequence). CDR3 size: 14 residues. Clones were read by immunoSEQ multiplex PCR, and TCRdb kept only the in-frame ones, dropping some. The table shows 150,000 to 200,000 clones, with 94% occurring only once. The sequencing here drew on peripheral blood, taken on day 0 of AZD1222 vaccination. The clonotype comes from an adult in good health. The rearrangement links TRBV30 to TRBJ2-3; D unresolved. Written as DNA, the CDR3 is TGTGCCTGGGCTAAGACACGGCGTACGGATACGCAGTATTTT. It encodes CAWAKTRRTDTQYF.